One TCR beta chain is described in this entry. The antigen this receptor binds is unknown. Per-nucleotide qualities are absent, and no much larger clonotype sits a single base away. The sample comes from a study of PD-L1 blockade in urothelial cancer (TCRdb year 2017). Context from the whole study: Every patient began therapy in about 2014 and was given atezolizumab 1,200 mg intravenously every 3 weeks. Blood samples were analyzed at two time points: 3 weeks after treatment start (second dose) and 6 weeks after treatment start. About 90% of the roughly 29 patients were identified as males with urothelial cancer of bladder origin, and a prior smoking history was reported by 18 of 29 patients. Durable clinical benefit was achieved by nine patients and was not achieved by 20 patients. Patients had an ECOG performance status of 0 or 1 and had received between 0 and 3 prior chemotherapy regimens. In the same patients, whole exome sequencing and RNA sequencing of pretreatment tumors were performed in addition to TCR sequencing. Durable clinical benefit was defined as a progression-free survival longer than 6 months, and TCR features were additionally tested against progression-free survival and overall survival. Pretreatment blood TCR-seq was available for 30 or so patients, at least one posttreatment blood collection was obtained for some 24 patients, and tumor TCR-seq was available for some 24 patients. Pretreatment tumor samples, along with matched peripheral blood collected serially before and after atezolizumab treatment, underwent TCR sequencing. A median of roughly 140,000 T cells and roughly 80,000 unique TCRs was obtained from blood samples, and a median clonality of 0.080 was observed. An exploratory multi-omic analysis was conducted of the somatic, immune and clinical correlates of response to PD-L1 blockade with atezolizumab in urothelial cancer.

The cohort comprised 25 to 35 patients with locally advanced or metastatic urothelial carcinoma treated at Memorial Sloan Kettering on a trial protocol. Peripheral blood mononuclear cells were collected pretreatment and during treatment, at between 1 and 8 total time points per patient. The Qiagen DNeasy Blood extraction kit was used to purify genomic DNA from total PBMCs and tumor samples. Collected pretreatment and during treatment, PBMCs were isolated and stored as previously described. Each PCR received spiked-in synthetic TCR analog templates so that absolute template abundance could be estimated from read counts. TCRbeta CDR3 regions were amplified from genomic DNA with bias-controlled V and J gene primers using the immunoSEQ assay. Sequencing of rearranged TCRbeta segments was done at approximately 20X coverage. The published analysis was carried out like this. Clustering was used to correct sequencing errors, and CDR3s were annotated against IMGT so that V, D and J genes could be assigned. Only productive TCRbeta rearrangements were used in downstream analyses, excluding out-of-frame or stop-codon sequences. To compute clonality, Shannon entropy was normalized by the log of the number of unique productive sequences and then subtracted from one. Clones differing between time points or between blood and tumor were identified using Fisher's exact test with Benjamini-Hochberg correction, with an adjusted p below 0.01 applied as the threshold. Here the immuneACCESS table is served through TCRdb, limited to in-frame sequences with V and J called. Missing clones are a known gap in these copies; in checked studies unresolved V genes cover under half, and the rest lacks a known reason. V, J and clone size are taken as reported in that table, and D and trimming were inferred from the DNA itself. This sample holds 44,000 or so clones; 88% were observed only once. The top ten hold around 4.2% of the sample.

Overall study results and their limits: A pretreatment peripheral blood TCR clonality below the median was linked to improved progression-free and overall survival. Because the sample size was small (n ≈ 27) and many exploratory analyses were performed, the results are intended to be hypothesis-generating. Greater expansion of tumor-associated TCR clones in peripheral blood 3 weeks after the start of treatment was observed in patients with durable benefit (n of about 20, p = 0.022).

Sequences LNHNV (CDR1) and YYDKDF (CDR2) are obtained from the germline V gene (reference sequence). The CDR3 contains 13 residues, cysteine and phenylalanine counted. The kept DNA is CDR3 alone, 39 bases in frame from the first base. V is reduced by 1 base and J by 3 bases, leaving a spacing of 6 bases between them. The source material was PBMCs, sampled around atezolizumab (anti-PD-L1) treatment. Recombination joined TRBV15 with TRBJ2-5; the D gene identity is not certain. The clonotype originates from a man aged 80 or over with urothelial cancer. The CDR3 region reads CATSRAVEETQYF. The DNA sequence reads TGTGCCACCAGCAGAGCGGTGGAAGAGACCCAGTACTTC.